This T cell receptor (beta chain) stems from a study of blood T cells in healthy people across ages. CDR1 and CDR2 (germline): SQVTM, ANQGSEA. The CDR3 extends over 12 amino acids. V lost 7 bases, J lost 2 bases, and 10 bases lay in between. A J-beta primer mix and a sample-barcoded 5' primer were used in a second PCR of roughly 6 to 12 cycles. TCRdb called the 5' RACE reads again in MiXCR, with one record for every CDR3 protein. The repertoire holds about 1,800,000 distinct CDR3 sequences, with 28% as singletons. The chain joins TRBV29-1 to TRBJ2-3; no reliable D call. This receptor was obtained from a woman between 25 and 40 years old in good health. Input material: blood. The CDR3 DNA is TGCAGCGCAGAACTAATCACAGATACGCAGTATTTT. Amino acids: CSAELITDTQYF.